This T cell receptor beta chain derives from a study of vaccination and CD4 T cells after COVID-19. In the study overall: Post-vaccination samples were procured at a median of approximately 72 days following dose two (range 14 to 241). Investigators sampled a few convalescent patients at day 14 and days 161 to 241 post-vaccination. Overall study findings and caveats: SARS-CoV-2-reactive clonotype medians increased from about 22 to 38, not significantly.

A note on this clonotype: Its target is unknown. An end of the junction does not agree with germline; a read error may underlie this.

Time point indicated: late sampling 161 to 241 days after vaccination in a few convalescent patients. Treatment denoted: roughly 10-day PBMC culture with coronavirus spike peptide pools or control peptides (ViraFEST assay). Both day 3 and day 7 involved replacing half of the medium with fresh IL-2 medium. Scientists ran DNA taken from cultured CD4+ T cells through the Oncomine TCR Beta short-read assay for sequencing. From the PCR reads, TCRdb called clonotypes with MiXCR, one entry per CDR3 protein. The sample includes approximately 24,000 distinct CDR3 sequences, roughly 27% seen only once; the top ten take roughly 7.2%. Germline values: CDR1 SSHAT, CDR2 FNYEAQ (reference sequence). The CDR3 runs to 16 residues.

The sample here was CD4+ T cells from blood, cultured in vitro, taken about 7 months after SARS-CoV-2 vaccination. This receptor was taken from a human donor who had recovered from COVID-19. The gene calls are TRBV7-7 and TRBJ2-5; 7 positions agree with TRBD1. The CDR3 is CASSLERSGGRETQYF. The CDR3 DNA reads TGTGCTAGCAGCTTAGAGCGGTCAGGGGGTAGGGAGACCCAGTACTTC. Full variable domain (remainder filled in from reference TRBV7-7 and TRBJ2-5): GAGVSQSPRYKVTKRGQDVTLRCDPISSHATLYWYQQALGQGPEFLTYFNYEAQPDKSGLPSDRFSAERPEGSISTLTIQRTEQRDSAMYRCASSLERSGGRETQYFGPGTRLLVL.